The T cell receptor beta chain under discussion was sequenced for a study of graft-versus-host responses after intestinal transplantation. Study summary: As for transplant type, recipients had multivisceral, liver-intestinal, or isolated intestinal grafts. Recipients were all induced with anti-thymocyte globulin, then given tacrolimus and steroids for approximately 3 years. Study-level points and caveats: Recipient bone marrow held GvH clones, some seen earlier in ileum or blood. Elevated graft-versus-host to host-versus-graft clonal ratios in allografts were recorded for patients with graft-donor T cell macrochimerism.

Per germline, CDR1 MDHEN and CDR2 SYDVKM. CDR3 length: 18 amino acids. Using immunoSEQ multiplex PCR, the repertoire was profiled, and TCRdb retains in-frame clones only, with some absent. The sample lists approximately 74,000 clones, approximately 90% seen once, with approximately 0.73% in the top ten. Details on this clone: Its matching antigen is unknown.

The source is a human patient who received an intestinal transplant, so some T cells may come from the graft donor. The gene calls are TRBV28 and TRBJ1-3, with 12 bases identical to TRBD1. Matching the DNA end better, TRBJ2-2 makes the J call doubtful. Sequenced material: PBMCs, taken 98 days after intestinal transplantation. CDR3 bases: TGTGCCAGCAGCAGTTGGGACAGGGGGCTTTCGAACACCGGGGAGCTGTTTTTT. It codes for CASSSWDRGLSNTGELFF.